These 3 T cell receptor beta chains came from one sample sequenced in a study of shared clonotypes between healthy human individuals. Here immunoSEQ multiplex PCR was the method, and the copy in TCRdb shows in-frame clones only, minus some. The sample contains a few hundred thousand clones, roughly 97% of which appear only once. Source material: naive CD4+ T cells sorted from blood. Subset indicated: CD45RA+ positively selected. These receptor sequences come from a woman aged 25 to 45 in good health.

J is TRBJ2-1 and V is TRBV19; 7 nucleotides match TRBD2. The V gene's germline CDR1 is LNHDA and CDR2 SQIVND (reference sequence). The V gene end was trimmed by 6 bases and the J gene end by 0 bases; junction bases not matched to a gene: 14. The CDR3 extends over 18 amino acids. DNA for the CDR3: TGTGCCAGTAGCACACGCGCCCGCGGGAGTAGCTCCTACAATGAGCAGTTCTTC. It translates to CASSTRARGSSSYNEQFF. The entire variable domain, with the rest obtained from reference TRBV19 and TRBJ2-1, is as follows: DGGITQSPKYLFRKEGQNVTLSCEQNLNHDAMYWYRQDPGQGLRLIYYSQIVNDFQKGDIAEGYSVSREKKESFPLTVTSAQKNPTAFYLCASSTRARGSSSYNEQFFGPGTRLTVL.

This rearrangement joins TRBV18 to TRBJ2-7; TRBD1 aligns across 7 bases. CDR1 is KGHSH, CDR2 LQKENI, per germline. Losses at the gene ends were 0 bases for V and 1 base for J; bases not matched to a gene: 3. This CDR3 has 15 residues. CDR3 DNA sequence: TGTGCCAGCTCACCACCCGGGACAGATTCCTACGAGCAGTACTTC. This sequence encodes CASSPPGTDSYEQYF. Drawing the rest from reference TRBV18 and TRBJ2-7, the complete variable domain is NAGVMQNPRHLVRRRGQEARLRCSPMKGHSHVYWYRQLPEEGLKFMVYLQKENIIDESGMPKERFSAEFPKEGPSILRIQQVVRGDSAAYFCASSPPGTDSYEQYFGPGTRLTVT.

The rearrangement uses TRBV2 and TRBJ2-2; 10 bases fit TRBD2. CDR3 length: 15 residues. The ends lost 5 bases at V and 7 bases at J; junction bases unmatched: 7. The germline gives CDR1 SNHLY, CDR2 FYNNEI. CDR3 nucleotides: TGTGCCAGCAGTCTTCGGACTAGCGGAGGCGGGGAGCTGTTTTTT. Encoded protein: CASSLRTSGGGELFF. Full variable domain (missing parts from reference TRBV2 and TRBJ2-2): EPEVTQTPSHQVTQMGQEVILRCVPISNHLYFYWYRQILGQKVEFLVSFYNNEISEKSEIFDDQFSVERPDGSNFTLKIRSTKLEDSAMYFCASSLRTSGGGELFFGEGSRLTVL.